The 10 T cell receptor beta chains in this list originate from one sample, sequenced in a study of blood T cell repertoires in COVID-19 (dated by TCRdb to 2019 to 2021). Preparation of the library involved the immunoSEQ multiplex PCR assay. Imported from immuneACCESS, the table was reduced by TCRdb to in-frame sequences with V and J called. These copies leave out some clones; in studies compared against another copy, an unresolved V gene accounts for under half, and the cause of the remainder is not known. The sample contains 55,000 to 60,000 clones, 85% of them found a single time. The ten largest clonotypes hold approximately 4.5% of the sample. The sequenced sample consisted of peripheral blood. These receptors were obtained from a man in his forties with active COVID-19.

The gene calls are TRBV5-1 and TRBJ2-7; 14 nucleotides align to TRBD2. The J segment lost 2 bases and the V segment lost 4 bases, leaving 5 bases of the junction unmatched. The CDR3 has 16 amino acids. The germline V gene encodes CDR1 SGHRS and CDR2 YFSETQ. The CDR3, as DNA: TGCGCCAGCAGCGGGGGACTAGCGGGAGTCCCCTACGAGCAGTACTTC. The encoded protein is CASSGGLAGVPYEQYF.

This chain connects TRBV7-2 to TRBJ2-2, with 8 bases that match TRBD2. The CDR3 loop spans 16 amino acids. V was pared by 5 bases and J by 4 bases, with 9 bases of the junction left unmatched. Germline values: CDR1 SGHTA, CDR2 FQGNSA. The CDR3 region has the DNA TGTGCCAGCAGCCCAGCCGGGAGGGCCATCACCGGGGAGCTGTTTTTT. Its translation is CASSPAGRAITGELFF.

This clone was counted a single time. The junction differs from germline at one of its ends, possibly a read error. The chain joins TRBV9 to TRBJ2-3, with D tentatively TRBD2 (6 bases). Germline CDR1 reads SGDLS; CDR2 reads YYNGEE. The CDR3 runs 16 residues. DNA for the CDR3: TGTGCCAGCAGCGTAGGAATGGGAGGCAGCACAGATACACAGTATTTT. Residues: CASSVGMGGSTDTQYF.

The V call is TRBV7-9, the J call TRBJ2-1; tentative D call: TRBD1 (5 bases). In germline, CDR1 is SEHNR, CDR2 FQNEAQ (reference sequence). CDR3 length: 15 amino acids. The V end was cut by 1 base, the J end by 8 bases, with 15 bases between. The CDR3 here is CASSLGGSFGDEQFF. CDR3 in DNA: TGTGCCAGCAGCTTAGGGGGCTCCTTTGGGGATGAGCAGTTCTTC.

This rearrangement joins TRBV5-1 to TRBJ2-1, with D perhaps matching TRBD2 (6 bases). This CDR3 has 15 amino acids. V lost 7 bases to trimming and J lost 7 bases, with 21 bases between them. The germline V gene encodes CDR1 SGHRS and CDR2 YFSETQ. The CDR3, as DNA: TGCGCCAGCTACCTACCGGGACTCCCTTCAAATGAGCAGTTCTTC. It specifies CASYLPGLPSNEQFF.

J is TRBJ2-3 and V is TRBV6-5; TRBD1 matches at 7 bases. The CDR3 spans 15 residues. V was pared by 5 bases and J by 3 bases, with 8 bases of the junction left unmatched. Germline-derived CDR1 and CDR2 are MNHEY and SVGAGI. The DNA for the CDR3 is TGTGCCAGCAGTCGGCAGGGGGTAGAAACAGATACGCAGTATTTT. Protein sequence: CASSRQGVETDTQYF.

CDR3 residues: CSVDRKGDSYEQYF. The CDR3 nucleotides are TGCAGCGTTGATCGGAAGGGAGATTCCTACGAGCAGTACTTC. V usage is TRBV29-1 and J usage is TRBJ2-7; D possibly corresponds to TRBD2 (5 bases). Germline-derived CDR1 and CDR2 are SQVTM and ANQGSEA. The CDR3 is 14 residues long. The V gene lost 3 bases and the J gene lost 1 base, with 13 bases spanning the gap.

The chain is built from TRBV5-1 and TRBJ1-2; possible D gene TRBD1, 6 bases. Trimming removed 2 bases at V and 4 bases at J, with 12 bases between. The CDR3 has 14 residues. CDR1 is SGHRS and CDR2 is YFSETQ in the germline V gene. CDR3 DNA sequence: TGCGCCAGCAGCTTTAACCAACAGGGCTATGGCTACACCTTC. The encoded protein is CASSFNQQGYGYTF.

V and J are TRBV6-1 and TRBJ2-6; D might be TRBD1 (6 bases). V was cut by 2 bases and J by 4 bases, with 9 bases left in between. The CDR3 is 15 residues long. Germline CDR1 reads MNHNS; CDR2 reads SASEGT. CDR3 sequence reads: CASSENRVGANVLTF. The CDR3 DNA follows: TGTGCCAGCAGTGAAAACAGGGTGGGGGCCAACGTCCTGACTTTC.

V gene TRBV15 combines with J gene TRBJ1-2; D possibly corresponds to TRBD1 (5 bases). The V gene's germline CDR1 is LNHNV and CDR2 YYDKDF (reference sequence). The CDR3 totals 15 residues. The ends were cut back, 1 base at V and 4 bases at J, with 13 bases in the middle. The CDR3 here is CATSRVAGQGYGYTF. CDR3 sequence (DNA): TGTGCCACCAGCAGAGTGGCGGGGCAAGGCTATGGCTACACCTTC.